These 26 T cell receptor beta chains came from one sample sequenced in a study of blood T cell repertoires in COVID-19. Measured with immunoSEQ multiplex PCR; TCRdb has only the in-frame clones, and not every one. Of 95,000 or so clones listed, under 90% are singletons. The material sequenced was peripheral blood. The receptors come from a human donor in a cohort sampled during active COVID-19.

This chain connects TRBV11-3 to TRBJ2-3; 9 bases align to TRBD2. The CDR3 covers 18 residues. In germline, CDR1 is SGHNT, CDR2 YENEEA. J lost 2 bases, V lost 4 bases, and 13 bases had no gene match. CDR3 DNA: TGTGCCAGCAGCTCCTTAAGCGGGGGGTCCCCACCCACAGATACGCAGTATTTT. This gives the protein CASSSLSGGSPPTDTQYF. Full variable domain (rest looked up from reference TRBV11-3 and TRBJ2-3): EAGVVQSPRYKIIEKKQPVAFWCNPISGHNTLYWYLQNLGQGPELLIRYENEEAVDDSQLPKDRFSAERLKGVDSTLKIQPAELGDSAVYLCASSSLSGGSPPTDTQYFGPGTRLTVL.

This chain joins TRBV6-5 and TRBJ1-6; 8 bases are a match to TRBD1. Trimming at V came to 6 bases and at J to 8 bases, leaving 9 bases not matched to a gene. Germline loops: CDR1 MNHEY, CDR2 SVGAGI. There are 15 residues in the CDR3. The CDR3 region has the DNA TGTGCCAGCAGAAGACCGACAGGGGATGATTCACCCCTCCACTTT. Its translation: CASRRPTGDDSPLHF.

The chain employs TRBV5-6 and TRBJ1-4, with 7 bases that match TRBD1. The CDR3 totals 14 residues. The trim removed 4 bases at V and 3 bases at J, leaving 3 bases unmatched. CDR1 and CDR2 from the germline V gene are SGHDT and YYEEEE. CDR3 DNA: TGTGCCAGCAGCCTGAGGGGGCCTAATGAAAAACTGTTTTTT. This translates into CASSLRGPNEKLFF.

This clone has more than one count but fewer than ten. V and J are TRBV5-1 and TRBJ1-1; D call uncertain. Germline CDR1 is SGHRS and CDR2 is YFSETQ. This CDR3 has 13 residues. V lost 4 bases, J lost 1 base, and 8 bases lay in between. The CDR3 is CASSQGGNTEAFF. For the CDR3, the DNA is TGCGCCAGCAGCCAAGGAGGGAACACTGAAGCTTTCTTT.

The CDR3: CASSLTGAEAFF. DNA of the CDR3: TGTGCCAGCAGCTTGACAGGGGCTGAAGCTTTCTTT. V usage is TRBV7-8 and J usage is TRBJ1-1, with 8 positions matching TRBD1. With V trimmed by 3 bases and J by 6 bases, 0 bases remained unmatched. Per the germline V gene, CDR1 is SGHVS and CDR2 is FQNEAQ. This CDR3 comprises 12 residues. The full variable domain, rest sourced from reference TRBV7-8 and TRBJ1-1, is GAGVSQSPRYKVAKRGQDVALRCDPISGHVSLFWYQQALGQGPEFLTYFQNEAQLDKSGLPSDRFFAERPEGSVSTLKIQRTQQEDSAVYLCASSLTGAEAFFGQGTRLTVV.

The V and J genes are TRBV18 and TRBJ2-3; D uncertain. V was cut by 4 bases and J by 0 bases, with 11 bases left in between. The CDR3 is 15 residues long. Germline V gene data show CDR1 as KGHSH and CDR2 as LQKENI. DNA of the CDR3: TGTGCCAGCTCACACCTAGACTCTAGCACAGATACGCAGTATTTT. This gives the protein CASSHLDSSTDTQYF.

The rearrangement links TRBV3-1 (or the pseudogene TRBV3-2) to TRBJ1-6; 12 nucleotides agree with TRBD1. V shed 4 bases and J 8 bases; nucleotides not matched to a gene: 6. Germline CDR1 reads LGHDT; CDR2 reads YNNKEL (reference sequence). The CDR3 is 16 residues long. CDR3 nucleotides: TGTGCCAGCAGCCGAGAGGGACAGGGGGCTTATTCACCCCTCCACTTT. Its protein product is CASSREGQGAYSPLHF.

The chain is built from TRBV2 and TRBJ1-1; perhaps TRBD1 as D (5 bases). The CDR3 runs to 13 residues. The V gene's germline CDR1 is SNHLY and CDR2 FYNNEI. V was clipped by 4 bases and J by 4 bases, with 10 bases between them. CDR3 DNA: TGTGCCAGCAGTGCAGGGAGGGGCACTGAAGCTTTCTTT. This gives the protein CASSAGRGTEAFF.

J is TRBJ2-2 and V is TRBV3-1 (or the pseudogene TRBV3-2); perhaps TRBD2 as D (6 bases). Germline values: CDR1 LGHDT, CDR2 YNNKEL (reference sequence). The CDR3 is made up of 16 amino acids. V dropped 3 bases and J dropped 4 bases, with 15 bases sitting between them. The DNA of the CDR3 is TGTGCCAGCAGCCAGAGCGGAGCGGGTGGCACCGGGGAGCTGTTTTTT. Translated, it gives CASSQSGAGGTGELFF.

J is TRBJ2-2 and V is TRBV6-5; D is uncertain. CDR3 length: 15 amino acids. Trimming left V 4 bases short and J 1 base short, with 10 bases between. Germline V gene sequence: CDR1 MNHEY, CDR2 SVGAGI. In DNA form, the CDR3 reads TGTGCCAGCAGTTCGCGGCGGCTGAACACCGGGGAGCTGTTTTTT. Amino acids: CASSSRRLNTGELFF.

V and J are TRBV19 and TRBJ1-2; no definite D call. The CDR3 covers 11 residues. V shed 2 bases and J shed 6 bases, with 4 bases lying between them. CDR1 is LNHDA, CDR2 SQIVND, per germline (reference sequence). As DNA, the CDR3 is TGTGCCAGTAGTATACATGATGGCTACACCTTC. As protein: CASSIHDGYTF. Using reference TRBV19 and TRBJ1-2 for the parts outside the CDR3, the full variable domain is DGGITQSPKYLFRKEGQNVTLSCEQNLNHDAMYWYRQDPGQGLRLIYYSQIVNDFQKGDIAEGYSVSREKKESFPLTVTSAQKNPTAFYLCASSIHDGYTFGSGTRLTVV.

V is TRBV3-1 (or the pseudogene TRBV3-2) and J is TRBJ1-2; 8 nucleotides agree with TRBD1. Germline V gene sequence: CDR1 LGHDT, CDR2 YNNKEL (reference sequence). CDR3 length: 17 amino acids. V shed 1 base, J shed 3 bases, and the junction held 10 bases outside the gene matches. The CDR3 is CASSQVSQGGRDYGYTF. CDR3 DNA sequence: TGTGCCAGCAGCCAAGTATCACAGGGGGGGAGAGACTATGGCTACACCTTC.

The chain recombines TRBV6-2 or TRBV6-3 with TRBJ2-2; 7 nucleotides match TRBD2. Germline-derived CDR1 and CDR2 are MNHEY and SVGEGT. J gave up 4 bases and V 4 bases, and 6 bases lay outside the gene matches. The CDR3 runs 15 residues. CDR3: CASSFGLVATGELFF. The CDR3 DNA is TGTGCCAGCAGTTTCGGACTAGTTGCCACCGGGGAGCTGTTTTTT.

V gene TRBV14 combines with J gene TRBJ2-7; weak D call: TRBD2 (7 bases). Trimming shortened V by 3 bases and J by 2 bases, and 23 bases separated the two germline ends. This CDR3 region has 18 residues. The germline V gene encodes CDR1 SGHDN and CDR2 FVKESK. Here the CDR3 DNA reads TGTGCCAGCAGCCAGAGGGGGGGAGGCTTCACGCCGACCTACGAGCAGTACTTC. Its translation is CASSQRGGGFTPTYEQYF.

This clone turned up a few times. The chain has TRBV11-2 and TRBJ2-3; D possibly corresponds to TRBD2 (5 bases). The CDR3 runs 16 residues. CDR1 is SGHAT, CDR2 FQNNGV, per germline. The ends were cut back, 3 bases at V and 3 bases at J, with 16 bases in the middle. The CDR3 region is CASSFGESKSTDTQYF. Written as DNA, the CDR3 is TGTGCCAGCAGCTTCGGGGAGTCCAAATCTACAGATACGCAGTATTTT.

The CDR3 loop reads CASGTQGYNEQFF. DNA for the CDR3: TGTGCTAGTGGGACTCAGGGATACAATGAGCAGTTCTTC. The rearrangement joins TRBV12-5 to TRBJ2-1, with D maybe TRBD1 (5 bases). The CDR3 contains 13 residues. The V gene lost 6 bases and the J gene lost 4 bases, with 10 bases spanning the gap. Germline V lookup: CDR1 LGHNT, CDR2 FRNRAP.

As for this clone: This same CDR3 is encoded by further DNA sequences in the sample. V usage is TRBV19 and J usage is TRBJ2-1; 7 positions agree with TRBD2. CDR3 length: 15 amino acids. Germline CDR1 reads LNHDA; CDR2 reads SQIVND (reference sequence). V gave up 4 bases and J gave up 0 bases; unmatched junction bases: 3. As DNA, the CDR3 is TGTGCCAGTAGTACTAGCGGTAGCTCCTACAATGAGCAGTTCTTC. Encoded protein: CASSTSGSSYNEQFF.

The chain's CDR3 is CASSEGQGNTGELFF. CDR3 nucleotides: TGTGCCAGCTCAGAGGGACAGGGGAACACCGGGGAGCTGTTTTTT. The chain carries TRBV18 and TRBJ2-2; 9 nucleotides align to TRBD1. The germline V gene encodes CDR1 KGHSH and CDR2 LQKENI. The trim removed 5 bases at V and 1 base at J, leaving 2 bases unmatched. This CDR3 is built from 15 residues.

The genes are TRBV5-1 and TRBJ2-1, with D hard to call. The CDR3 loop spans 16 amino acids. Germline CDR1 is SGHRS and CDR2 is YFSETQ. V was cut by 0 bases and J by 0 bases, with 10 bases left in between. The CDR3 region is CASSLAVSRSYNEQFF. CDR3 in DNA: TGCGCCAGCAGCTTGGCCGTGTCCCGCTCCTACAATGAGCAGTTCTTC. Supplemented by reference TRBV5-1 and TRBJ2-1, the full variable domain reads KAGVTQTPRYLIKTRGQQVTLSCSPISGHRSVSWYQQTPGQGLQFLFEYFSETQRNKGNFPGRFSGRQFSNSRSEMNVSTLELGDSALYLCASSLAVSRSYNEQFFGPGTRLTVL.

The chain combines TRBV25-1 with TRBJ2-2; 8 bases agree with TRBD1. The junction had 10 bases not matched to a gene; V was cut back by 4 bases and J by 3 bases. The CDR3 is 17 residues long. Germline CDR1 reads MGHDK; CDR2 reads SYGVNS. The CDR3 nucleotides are TGTGCCAGCAGTGGATACCTGACAGGGGACTACACCGGGGAGCTGTTTTTT. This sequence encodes CASSGYLTGDYTGELFF.

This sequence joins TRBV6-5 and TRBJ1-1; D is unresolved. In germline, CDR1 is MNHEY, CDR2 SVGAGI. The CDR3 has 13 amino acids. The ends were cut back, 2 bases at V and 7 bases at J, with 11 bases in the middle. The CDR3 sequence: CASSYAGFNEAFF. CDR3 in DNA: TGTGCCAGCAGTTACGCGGGATTCAATGAAGCTTTCTTT.

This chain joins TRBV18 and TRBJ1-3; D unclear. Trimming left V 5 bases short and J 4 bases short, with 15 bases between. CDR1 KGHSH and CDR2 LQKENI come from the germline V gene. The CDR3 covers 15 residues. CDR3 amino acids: CASSSPTNRGNTIYF. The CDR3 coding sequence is TGTGCCAGCTCATCCCCGACAAATCGCGGAAACACCATATATTTT.

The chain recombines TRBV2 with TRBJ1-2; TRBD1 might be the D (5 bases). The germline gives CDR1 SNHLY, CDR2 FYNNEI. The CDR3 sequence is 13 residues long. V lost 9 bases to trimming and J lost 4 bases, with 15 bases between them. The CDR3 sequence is CASSSAGFYGYTF. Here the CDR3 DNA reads TGTGCCAGTTCCAGTGCAGGGTTCTATGGCTACACCTTC.

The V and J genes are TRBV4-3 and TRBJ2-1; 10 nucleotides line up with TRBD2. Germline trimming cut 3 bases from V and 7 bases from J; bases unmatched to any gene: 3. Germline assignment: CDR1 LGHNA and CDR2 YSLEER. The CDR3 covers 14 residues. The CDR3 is CASSQGLAMNEQFF. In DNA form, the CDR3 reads TGCGCCAGCAGCCAGGGACTAGCGATGAATGAGCAGTTCTTC.

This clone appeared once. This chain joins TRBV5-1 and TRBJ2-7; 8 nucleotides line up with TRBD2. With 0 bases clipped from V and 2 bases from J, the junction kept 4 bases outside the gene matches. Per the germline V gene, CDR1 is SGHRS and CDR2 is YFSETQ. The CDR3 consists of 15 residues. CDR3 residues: CASSLAGGGTYEQYF. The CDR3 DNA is TGCGCCAGCAGCTTGGCCGGCGGGGGGACCTACGAGCAGTACTTC.

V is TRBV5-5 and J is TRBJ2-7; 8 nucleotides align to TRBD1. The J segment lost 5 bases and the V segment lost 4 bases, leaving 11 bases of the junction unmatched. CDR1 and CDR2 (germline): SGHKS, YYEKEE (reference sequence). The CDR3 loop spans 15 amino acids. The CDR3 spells CASSREGRGLNEQYF. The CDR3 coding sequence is TGTGCCAGCAGCCGCGAGGGCAGGGGGCTCAACGAGCAGTACTTC.